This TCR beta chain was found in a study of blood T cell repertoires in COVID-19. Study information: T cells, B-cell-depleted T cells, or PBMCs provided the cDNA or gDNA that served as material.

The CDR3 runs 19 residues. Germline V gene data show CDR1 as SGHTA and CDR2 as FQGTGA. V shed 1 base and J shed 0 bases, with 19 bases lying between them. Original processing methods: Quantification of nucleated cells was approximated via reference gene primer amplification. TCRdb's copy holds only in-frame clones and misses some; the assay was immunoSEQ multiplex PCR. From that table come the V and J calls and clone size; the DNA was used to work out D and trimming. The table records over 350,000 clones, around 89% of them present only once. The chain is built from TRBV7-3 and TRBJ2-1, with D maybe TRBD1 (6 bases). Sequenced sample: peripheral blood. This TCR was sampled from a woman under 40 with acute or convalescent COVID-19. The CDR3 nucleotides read TGTGCCAGCAGCTTAAGAGGGGGACAACCCTCCAGCTCCTACAATGAGCAGTTCTTC. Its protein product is CASSLRGGQPSSSYNEQFF.